These 10 T cell receptor beta chains were sequenced from one sample in a study of T cell repertoires in aging, cancer and after chemotherapy. Peripheral blood genomic DNA, not sorted cells or RNA, was the template. A mixed TRB-A/B primer pool amplified rearranged TRB by multiplex touch-down PCR. MiXCR, applied by TCRdb to the multiplex PCR reads, yields one record per CDR3 protein. The sample shows around 2,400 distinct CDR3 sequences, about 51% of them seen only once. The specimen sequenced was blood. The receptors here all came from a human donor with a blood cancer. The donor label of this sample is uncertain.

The V gene is TRBV20-1, the J gene TRBJ2-7; D is unclear. Trimming removed 0 bases at V and 3 bases at J, with 12 bases between. The CDR3 totals 14 residues. Germline lookup yields CDR1 DFQATT and CDR2 SNEGSKA (reference sequence). CDR3 nucleotide sequence: TGCAGTGCTAGAGATGCACAGAGGTTCTACGAGCAGTACTTC. Translation gives CSARDAQRFYEQYF.

The V call is TRBV11-3, the J call TRBJ2-2; TRBD2 matches at 12 bases. J gave up 7 bases and V 2 bases, and 8 bases lay outside the gene matches. This CDR3 spans 17 amino acids. Germline lookup yields CDR1 SGHNT and CDR2 YENEEA. In DNA form, the CDR3 reads TGTGCCAGCAGCTTACGCAATCTAGCGGGAGGGAACGGGGAGCTGTTTTTT. The encoded protein is CASSLRNLAGGNGELFF. Full variable domain (rest looked up from reference TRBV11-3 and TRBJ2-2): EAGVVQSPRYKIIEKKQPVAFWCNPISGHNTLYWYLQNLGQGPELLIRYENEEAVDDSQLPKDRFSAERLKGVDSTLKIQPAELGDSAVYLCASSLRNLAGGNGELFFGEGSRLTVL.

CDR3 coding DNA: TGTGCCAGCAGTGACCCGGGACAGGGGGTTTACAATGAGCAGTTCTTC. It translates to CASSDPGQGVYNEQFF. The rearrangement links TRBV6-6 to TRBJ2-1; 11 positions match TRBD1. In germline, CDR1 is MNHNY, CDR2 SVGAGI (reference sequence). The CDR3 loop spans 16 amino acids. V gave up 5 bases and J gave up 4 bases; unmatched junction bases: 7.

In this sample, this clonotype turned up once. V gene TRBV20-1 combines with J gene TRBJ1-1; 7 bases agree with TRBD1. Germline V gene sequence: CDR1 DFQATT, CDR2 SNEGSKA (reference sequence). The ends lost 0 bases at V and 5 bases at J; junction bases unmatched: 6. The CDR3 sequence is 14 residues long. The CDR3 region is CSARERGRRTEAFF. The CDR3 DNA reads TGCAGTGCTAGAGAAAGGGGGCGCAGGACTGAAGCTTTCTTT.

V usage is TRBV20-1 and J usage is TRBJ2-4, with 9 bases matching TRBD2. The CDR3 is 16 amino acids. With 0 bases clipped from V and 5 bases from J, the junction kept 8 bases outside the gene matches. Germline V gene sequence: CDR1 DFQATT, CDR2 SNEGSKA (reference sequence). The CDR3, as DNA: TGCAGTGCTAGAGATCGTCTAGCGGGATCCCAAAACATTCAGTACTTC. Residues: CSARDRLAGSQNIQYF.

The chain uses TRBV19 and TRBJ1-3; 7 nucleotides line up with TRBD1. V was pared by 7 bases and J by 4 bases, with 4 bases of the junction left unmatched. The CDR3 contains 13 residues. Germline V lookup: CDR1 LNHDA, CDR2 SQIVND (reference sequence). This CDR3 reads CASTRDSGNTIYF. The CDR3 DNA reads TGTGCCAGTACCAGGGACAGCGGAAACACCATATATTTT. Filled out from reference TRBV19 and TRBJ1-3, the complete variable domain reads DGGITQSPKYLFRKEGQNVTLSCEQNLNHDAMYWYRQDPGQGLRLIYYSQIVNDFQKGDIAEGYSVSREKKESFPLTVTSAQKNPTAFYLCASTRDSGNTIYFGEGSWLTVV.

The chain uses TRBV6-5 and TRBJ2-1; 8 nucleotides align to TRBD1. There are 16 residues in the CDR3. V lost 2 bases and J lost 2; bases outside the gene matches: 5. CDR1 MNHEY and CDR2 SVGAGI come from the germline V gene. CDR3 DNA: TGTGCCAGCAGTTACACGACAGGGGAGGCCTACAATGAGCAGTTCTTC. It translates to CASSYTTGEAYNEQFF.

V is TRBV12-3 or TRBV12-4 and J is TRBJ1-5; 7 bases are a match to TRBD1. Losses at the gene ends were 6 bases for V and 10 bases for J; bases not matched to a gene: 9. The CDR3 runs to 13 residues. CDR3 in amino acids: CASSSGGLVPQHF. CDR3 coding DNA: TGTGCCAGCAGCTCAGGGGGTCTCGTTCCCCAGCATTTT.

The J gene is TRBJ2-3, the V gene TRBV19, with 10 bases lining up with TRBD1. Per germline, CDR1 LNHDA and CDR2 SQIVND (reference sequence). V lost 10 bases and J lost 2; bases outside the gene matches: 9. The CDR3 covers 15 residues. CDR3 nucleotides: TGTGCCACCACCCCGGGACAGGGGCACACAGATACGCAGTATTTT. This sequence encodes CATTPGQGHTDTQYF.

The chain recombines TRBV29-1 with TRBJ1-1; 8 bases map to TRBD1. CDR1 is SQVTM, CDR2 ANQGSEA, per germline. The CDR3 sequence is 12 residues long. The junction had 3 bases not matched to a gene; V was cut back by 7 bases and J by 2 bases. This chain's CDR3 is CSGDRGNTEAFF. In nucleotides, the CDR3 is TGCAGCGGAGACAGGGGAAACACTGAAGCTTTCTTT.